The clone carrying this TCR beta chain was picked up many times. The antigen is not known. The cDNA was generated through 5'RACE incorporating 10-nucleotide random UMIs. TCRdb fed the 5' RACE reads into MiXCR, producing one record per CDR3 protein. The sample has some 89,000 distinct CDR3 sequences, about 4.5% seen once. These data belong to a study of neurological immune-mediated disorders. Regarding the study as a whole: Multiple sclerosis patients had less TCR clonal expansion than even healthy controls, unlike HTLV-1-associated myelopathy. Because no CDR3 amino acid sequences were shared across subjects by expanded clones, private repertoires were suggested in all groups.

Indicated time point: longitudinal time-point 3. Unsorted libraries were prepared from 2 million PBMCs that had been stored at -80 C. Trimming pared 0 bases from V and 7 bases from J, leaving 19 bases between. The CDR3 consists of 16 residues. Germline loops: CDR1 SGHRS, CDR2 YFSETQ. Sequenced input: PBMCs. V is TRBV5-1 and J is TRBJ1-1; weak D call: TRBD1 (5 bases). This TCR came from an older woman with multiple sclerosis. The CDR3 nucleotides are TGCGCCAGCAGCTTGGGCTCAGGGAATATGGCGTTTGAAGCTTTCTTT. Residues: CASSLGSGNMAFEAFF.